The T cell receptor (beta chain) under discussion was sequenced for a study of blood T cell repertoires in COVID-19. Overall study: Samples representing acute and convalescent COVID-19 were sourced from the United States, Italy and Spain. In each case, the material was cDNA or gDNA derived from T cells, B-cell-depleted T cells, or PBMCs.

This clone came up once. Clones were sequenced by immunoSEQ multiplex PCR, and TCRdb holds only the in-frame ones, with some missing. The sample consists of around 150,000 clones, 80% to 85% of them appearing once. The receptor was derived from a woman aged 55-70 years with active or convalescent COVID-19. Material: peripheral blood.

CDR3 DNA: TGTGCCTGGAGCAAACTAGCGGGGAGCTCCTACGAGCAGTACTTC. Amino acid sequence: CAWSKLAGSSYEQYF. The chain couples TRBV30 to TRBJ2-7, with 10 positions matching TRBD2. Germline trimming cut 3 bases from V and 0 bases from J; bases unmatched to any gene: 5. This CDR3 region has 15 residues. Germline lookup yields CDR1 GTSNPN and CDR2 SVGIG (reference sequence).